Below are 7 T cell receptor beta chains sequenced from a single sample in a study of CXCR3-negative and CXCR3-positive naive CD8 T cells. UMI-labeled TRB cDNA libraries were prepared by 5' RACE. From its re-call of the 5' RACE reads, TCRdb lists each CDR3 protein once, without DNA. This table lists roughly 3,500 distinct CDR3 sequences. The specimen sequenced was naive CXCR3- CD8+ T cells from blood. The subset here: CD45RO-CCR7+CD27+CD95- naive CD8+ T cells lacking CXCR3 (TNR3-). Receptor source: a human donor in good health. Some clones in this sample may be carry-over from other donors' samples.

CDR3 sequence: CASSYSSDTQYF. V is TRBV6-2 or TRBV6-3 and J is TRBJ2-3. This CDR3 has 12 residues. Germline V lookup: CDR1 MNHEY, CDR2 SVGEGT.

This clonotype shows up as large by frequency. The V and J genes are TRBV25-1 and TRBJ2-1; the TCRdb D gene call, TRBD1, has no DNA to confirm it. CDR3 size: 16 residues. Germline lookup yields CDR1 MGHDK and CDR2 SYGVNS. The CDR3 protein is CASSEWDRGEGNEQFF.

This clonotype counts as medium-sized by frequency. The chain couples TRBV5-1 to TRBJ2-7; TCRdb returns TRBD1, unconfirmable since there is no DNA. This CDR3 region has 13 residues. Germline lookup yields CDR1 SGHRS and CDR2 YFSETQ. The CDR3 is CASSSGNIYEQYF.

In terms of frequency, this clonotype is large. This chain joins TRBV7-9 and TRBJ1-2. The CDR3 runs 14 residues. CDR1 SEHNR and CDR2 FQNEAQ come from the germline V gene (reference sequence). CDR3 protein: CASSSDGLNYGYTF.

This chain joins TRBV19 and TRBJ2-1; TCRdb names TRBD1, which stays unverified in the absence of DNA. This CDR3 is 15 amino acids long. Germline CDR1 is LNHDA and CDR2 is SQIVND (reference sequence). This CDR3 reads CASDTGTGYYNEQFF.

This rearrangement joins TRBV27 to TRBJ2-7; with no DNA, the TCRdb D assignment of TRBD1 cannot be verified. Germline lookup yields CDR1 MNHEY and CDR2 SMNVEV (reference sequence). CDR3 length: 14 residues. The CDR3 sequence: CASSFRDGAYEQYF.

This clonotype is deemed medium-sized (0.01 to 0.1%) by its frequency. The chain joins TRBV6-5 to TRBJ2-3. Germline V gene lookup returns CDR1 MNHEY and CDR2 SVGAGI. CDR3 length: 16 residues. The CDR3 reads CASSYSSYTSADTQYF.